This T cell receptor (beta chain) is drawn from a study of T-cell reconstitution after alpha-beta-depleted transplantation in children. Notes on the study in general: The authors attributed T-cell counts and diversity one year after transplant mostly to newly produced T cells. After transplant, at about two months, alpha-beta T cells were reportedly derived from several hundred expanded graft clones. Elevated TCRbeta diversity at day 60 was traced, in some patients, to surviving recipient T cells and thymic progenitors.

V shed 7 bases, J shed 5 bases, and the junction held 17 bases outside the gene matches. The CDR3 is 17 amino acids. The germline V gene encodes CDR1 LNHDA and CDR2 SQIVND (reference sequence). The TCRbeta library incorporated unique molecular identifiers. TCRdb redid the calling of the PCR reads with MiXCR, one entry per CDR3 protein. The repertoire includes almost 250,000 distinct CDR3 sequences, under 30% of them detected once, and roughly 2.6% sits in the top ten. This clonotype has ten or more counts. What it binds is unknown. The sample consisted of PBMCs, taken before TCRalphabeta/CD19-depleted stem cell transplant. The chain couples TRBV19 to TRBJ2-3; TRBD2 matches 8 bases. This TCR came from a girl aged 2 to 9 with Fanconi anemia, due to receive a stem cell transplant. CDR3 residues: CASTPSGLARFGDTQYF. Written as DNA, the CDR3 is TGTGCCAGTACCCCCAGTGGACTAGCTCGGTTTGGAGATACGCAGTATTTT.